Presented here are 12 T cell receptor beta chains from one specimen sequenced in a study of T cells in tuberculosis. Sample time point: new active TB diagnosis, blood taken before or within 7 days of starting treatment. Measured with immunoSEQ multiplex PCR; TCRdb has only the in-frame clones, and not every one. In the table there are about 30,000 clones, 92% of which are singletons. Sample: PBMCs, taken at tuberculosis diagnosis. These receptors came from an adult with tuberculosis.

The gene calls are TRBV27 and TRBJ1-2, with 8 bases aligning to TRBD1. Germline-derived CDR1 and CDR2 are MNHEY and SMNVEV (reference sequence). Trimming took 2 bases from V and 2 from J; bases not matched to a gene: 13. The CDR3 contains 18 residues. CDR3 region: CASSLVVGAGGSNYGYTF. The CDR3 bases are TGTGCCAGCAGTTTAGTGGTTGGGGCAGGGGGCTCGAACTATGGCTACACCTTC.

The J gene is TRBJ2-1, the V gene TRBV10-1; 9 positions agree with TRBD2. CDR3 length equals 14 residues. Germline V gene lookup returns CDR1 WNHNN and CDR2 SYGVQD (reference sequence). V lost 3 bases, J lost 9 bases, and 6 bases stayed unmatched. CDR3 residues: CASSDGGGASEQFF. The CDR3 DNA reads TGCGCCAGCAGTGACGGCGGGGGGGCAAGTGAGCAGTTCTTC.

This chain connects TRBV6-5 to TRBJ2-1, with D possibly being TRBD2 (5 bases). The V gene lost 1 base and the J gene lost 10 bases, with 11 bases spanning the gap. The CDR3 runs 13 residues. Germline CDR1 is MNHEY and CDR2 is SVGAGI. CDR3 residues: CASSYWVGEEQFF. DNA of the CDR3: TGTGCCAGCAGTTACTGGGTGGGAGAGGAGCAGTTCTTC.

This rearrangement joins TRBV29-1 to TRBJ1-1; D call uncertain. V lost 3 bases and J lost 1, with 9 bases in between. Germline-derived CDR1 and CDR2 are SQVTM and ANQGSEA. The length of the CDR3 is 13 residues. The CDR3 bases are TGCAGCGTTGACCGTGGCGGGAACACTGAAGCTTTCTTT. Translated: CSVDRGGNTEAFF.

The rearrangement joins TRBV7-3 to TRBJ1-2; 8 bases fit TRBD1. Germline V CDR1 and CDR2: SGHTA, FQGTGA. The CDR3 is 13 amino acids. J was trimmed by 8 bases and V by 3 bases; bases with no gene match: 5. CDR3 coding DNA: TGTGCCAGCAGCTTCTTGACAGGGGAAGGCTACACCTTC. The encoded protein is CASSFLTGEGYTF.

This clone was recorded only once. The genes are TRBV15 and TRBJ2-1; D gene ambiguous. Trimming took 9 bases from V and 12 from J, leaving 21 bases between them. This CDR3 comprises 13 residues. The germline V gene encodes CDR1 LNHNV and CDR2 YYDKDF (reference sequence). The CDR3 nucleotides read TGTGCCACTGCAGAGACTGGCTACAACGGGCAGTTCTTC. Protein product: CATAETGYNGQFF.

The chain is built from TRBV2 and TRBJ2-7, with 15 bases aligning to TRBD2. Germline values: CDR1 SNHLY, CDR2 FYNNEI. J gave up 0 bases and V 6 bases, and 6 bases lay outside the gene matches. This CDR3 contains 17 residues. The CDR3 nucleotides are TGTGCCAGCAGGGCCGGGACTAGCGGGAGGAGCTCCTACGAGCAGTACTTC. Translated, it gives CASRAGTSGRSSYEQYF.

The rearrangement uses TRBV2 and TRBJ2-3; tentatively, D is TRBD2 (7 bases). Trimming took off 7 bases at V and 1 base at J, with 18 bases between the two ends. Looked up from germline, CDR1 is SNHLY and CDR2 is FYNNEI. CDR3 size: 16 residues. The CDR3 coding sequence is TGTGCCAGCAAGGAACTTGGGGGGGGGCGCACAGATACGCAGTATTTT. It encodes CASKELGGGRTDTQYF.

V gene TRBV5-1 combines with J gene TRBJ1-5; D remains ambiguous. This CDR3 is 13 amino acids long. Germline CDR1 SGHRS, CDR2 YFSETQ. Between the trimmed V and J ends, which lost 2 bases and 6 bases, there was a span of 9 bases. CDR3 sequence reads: CASSFEGFQPQHF. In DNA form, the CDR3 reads TGCGCCAGCAGCTTTGAGGGTTTTCAGCCCCAGCATTTT.

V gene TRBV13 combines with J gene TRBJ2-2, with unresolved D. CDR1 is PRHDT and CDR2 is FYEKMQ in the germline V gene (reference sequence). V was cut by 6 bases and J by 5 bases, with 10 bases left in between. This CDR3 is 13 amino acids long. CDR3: CASRLRLTGELFF. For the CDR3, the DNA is TGTGCCAGCAGGTTGAGACTTACCGGGGAGCTGTTTTTT.

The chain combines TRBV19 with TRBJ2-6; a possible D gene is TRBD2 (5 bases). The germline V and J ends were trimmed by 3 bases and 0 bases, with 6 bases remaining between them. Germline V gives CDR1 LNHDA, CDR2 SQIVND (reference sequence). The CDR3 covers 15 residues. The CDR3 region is CASSIGGSGANVLTF. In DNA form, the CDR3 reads TGTGCCAGTAGTATTGGAGGCTCTGGGGCCAACGTCCTGACTTTC. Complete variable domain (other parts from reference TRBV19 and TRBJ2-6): DGGITQSPKYLFRKEGQNVTLSCEQNLNHDAMYWYRQDPGQGLRLIYYSQIVNDFQKGDIAEGYSVSREKKESFPLTVTSAQKNPTAFYLCASSIGGSGANVLTFGAGSRLTVL.

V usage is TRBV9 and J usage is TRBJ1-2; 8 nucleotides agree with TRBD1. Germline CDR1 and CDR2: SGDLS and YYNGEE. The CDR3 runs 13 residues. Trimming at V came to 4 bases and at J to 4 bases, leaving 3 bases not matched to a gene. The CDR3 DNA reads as TGTGCCAGCAGCATCCAGGGGGCCTATGGCTACACCTTC. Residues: CASSIQGAYGYTF.